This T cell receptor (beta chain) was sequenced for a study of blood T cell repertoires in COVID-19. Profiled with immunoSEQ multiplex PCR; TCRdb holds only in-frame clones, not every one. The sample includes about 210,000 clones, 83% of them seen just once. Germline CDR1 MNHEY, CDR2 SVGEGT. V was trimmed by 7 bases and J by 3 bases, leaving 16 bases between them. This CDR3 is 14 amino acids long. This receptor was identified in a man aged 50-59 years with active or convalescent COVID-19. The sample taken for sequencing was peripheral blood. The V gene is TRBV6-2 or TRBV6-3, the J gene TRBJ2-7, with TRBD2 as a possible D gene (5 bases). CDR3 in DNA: TGTGCCAGCACCCCTTTTTCTAGCAGCTACGAGCAGTACTTC. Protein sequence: CASTPFSSSYEQYF.